This paragraph covers one T cell receptor beta chain sequence. The sample belongs to a study of T cell changes during pregnancy in multiple sclerosis. Profiled with immunoSEQ multiplex PCR; TCRdb holds only in-frame clones, not every one. The sample holds around 69,000 clones, almost 95% seen once. In germline, CDR1 is MNHNS, CDR2 SASEGT. The junction had 10 bases not matched to a gene; V was cut back by 6 bases and J by 5 bases. There are 15 residues in the CDR3. The chain couples TRBV6-1 to TRBJ1-5; 7 bases align to TRBD1. The material sequenced was peripheral blood, taken in the third trimester of pregnancy. The TCR was taken from a female donor in good health, enrolled as a control in a pregnancy study. CDR3 loop: CASRGETGTYQPQHF. The DNA for the CDR3 is TGTGCCAGCAGGGGCGAGACAGGGACCTATCAGCCCCAGCATTTT.